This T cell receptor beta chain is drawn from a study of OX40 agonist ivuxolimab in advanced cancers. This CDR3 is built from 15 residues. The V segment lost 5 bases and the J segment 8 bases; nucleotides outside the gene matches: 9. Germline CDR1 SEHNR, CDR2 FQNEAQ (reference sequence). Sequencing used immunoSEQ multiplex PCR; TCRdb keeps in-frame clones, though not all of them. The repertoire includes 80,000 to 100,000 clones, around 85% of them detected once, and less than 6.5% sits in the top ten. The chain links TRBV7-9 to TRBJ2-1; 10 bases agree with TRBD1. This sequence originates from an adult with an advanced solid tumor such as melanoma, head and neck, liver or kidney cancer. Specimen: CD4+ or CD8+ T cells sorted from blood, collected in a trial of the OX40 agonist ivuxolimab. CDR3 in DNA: TGTGCCAGCAGCCACGGGACAGGGGAGAGGGATGAGCAGTTCTTC. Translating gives CASSHGTGERDEQFF.